A selection of T cell receptor beta chains follows, all from one sample in a study of T cell repertoires in cytomegalovirus infection. TCRdb re-called the reads with MiXCR, one entry per CDR3 protein. The sample records 900,000 to 950,000 distinct CDR3 sequences, 30% to 40% being singletons. No antigen has been identified for these receptors. The material was cultured CD8+ T cells from PBMCs, obtained from culture after CMV antigen stimulation. The receptors here all came from a human donor in good health (CMV status not recorded). Some clones in this sample may be carry-over from other donors' samples. Each CDR3 is given with its conserved first and last residue. Fields, in order: clone size, V gene, J gene, D gene, CDR3 protein, CDR3 DNA. A D gene is named only where the DNA matches it firmly. Part of the rows lack a size; the others show once, few, many or a class for expanded clones.

abundance: .
v_gene: TRBV27
j_gene: TRBJ2-3
d_gene: TRBD1
CDR3aa: CASSPTLGQGADTQYF
CDR3nt: TGTGCCAGCAGTCCTACTTTGGGACAGGGGGCAGATACGCAGTATTTT

abundance: few
v_gene: TRBV4-1
j_gene: TRBJ1-5
d_gene: .
CDR3aa: CASSQDRANQPQHF
CDR3nt: TGCGCCAGCAGCCAAGACAGGGCGAATCAGCCCCAGCATTTT

abundance: .
v_gene: TRBV7-9
j_gene: TRBJ2-7
d_gene: TRBD1
CDR3aa: CASSPGQGDDEQYF
CDR3nt: TGTGCCAGCAGCCCGGGACAGGGGGATGACGAGCAGTACTTC

abundance: .
v_gene: TRBV6-1
j_gene: TRBJ2-2
d_gene: .
CDR3aa: CASSEIQTYTGELFF
CDR3nt: TGTGCCAGCAGTGAAATACAGACCTACACCGGGGAGCTGTTTTTT

abundance: .
v_gene: TRBV19
j_gene: TRBJ2-7
d_gene: TRBD1
CDR3aa: CASSITGVPYEQYF
CDR3nt: TGTGCCAGTAGTATAACAGGGGTTCCCTACGAGCAGTACTTC

abundance: few
v_gene: TRBV11-2
j_gene: TRBJ2-7
d_gene: TRBD2
CDR3aa: CASSLEASGGYEQYF
CDR3nt: TGTGCCAGCAGCTTGGAAGCTAGCGGGGGCTACGAGCAGTACTTC

abundance: .
v_gene: TRBV7-6
j_gene: TRBJ2-2
d_gene: .
CDR3aa: CASSLERDLGTEYANTGELFF
CDR3nt: TGTGCCAGCAGCTTAGAGCGGGATTTGGGGACAGAGTACGCGAACACCGGGGAGCTGTTTTTT

abundance: few
v_gene: TRBV15
j_gene: TRBJ2-7
d_gene: TRBD1
CDR3aa: CATSNDRGLGNEQYF
CDR3nt: TGTGCCACCAGCAACGACAGGGGGCTTGGGAACGAGCAGTACTTC

abundance: .
v_gene: TRBV28
j_gene: TRBJ1-4
d_gene: .
CDR3aa: CASIHTQATNEKLFF
CDR3nt: TGTGCCAGCATCCATACACAGGCGACTAATGAAAAACTGTTTTTT

abundance: .
v_gene: TRBV10-2
j_gene: TRBJ2-7
d_gene: TRBD2
CDR3aa: CATLAGGYEQYF
CDR3nt: TGCGCCACACTAGCGGGGGGATACGAGCAGTACTTC

abundance: few
v_gene: TRBV20-1
j_gene: TRBJ1-3
d_gene: TRBD1
CDR3aa: CSARGVLMTGAGNTIYF
CDR3nt: TGCAGTGCTAGGGGGGTCCTAATGACAGGGGCTGGAAACACCATATATTTT

abundance: .
v_gene: TRBV12-3/TRBV12-4
j_gene: TRBJ2-1
d_gene: .
CDR3aa: CASIWAGGNEQFF
CDR3nt: TGTGCCAGCATTTGGGCCGGGGGCAATGAGCAGTTCTTC

abundance: few
v_gene: TRBV2
j_gene: TRBJ2-2
d_gene: TRBD2
CDR3aa: CASIQRGGTGELFF
CDR3nt: TGTGCCAGCATCCAGCGGGGGGGCACCGGGGAGCTGTTTTTT